The sequence of this T cell receptor beta chain was determined in a study of early T cells in non-severe SARS-CoV-2 infection. Study information: Bulk RNA from unsorted whole blood was sequenced; chains were unpaired. Study observations and caveats: Lookups in VDJdb leaned toward anti-spike CD8 responses and missed private and CD4 specificities.

This clonotype has ten or more counts. What it binds is not known. The TCR library protocol attached unique molecular identifiers to the individual cDNA molecules. TCRdb reanalysed the 5' RACE reads using MiXCR and keeps one entry per CDR3 protein. The repertoire holds some 57,000 distinct CDR3 sequences, with 5.6% as singletons. The CDR3 length is 13 residues. Germline V CDR1 and CDR2: MNHEY, SMNVEV (reference sequence). V lost 5 bases and J 7 bases, leaving 9 bases between the germline ends. V usage is TRBV27 and J usage is TRBJ1-6; no firm D call. This TCR was recovered from an adult who was a healthcare worker with PCR-confirmed SARS-CoV-2 infection or an uninfected control (not recorded which). Material: whole blood. CDR3 residues: CASSVEGNSPLHF. CDR3 coding DNA: TGTGCCAGCAGTGTTGAAGGGAATTCACCCCTCCACTTT.